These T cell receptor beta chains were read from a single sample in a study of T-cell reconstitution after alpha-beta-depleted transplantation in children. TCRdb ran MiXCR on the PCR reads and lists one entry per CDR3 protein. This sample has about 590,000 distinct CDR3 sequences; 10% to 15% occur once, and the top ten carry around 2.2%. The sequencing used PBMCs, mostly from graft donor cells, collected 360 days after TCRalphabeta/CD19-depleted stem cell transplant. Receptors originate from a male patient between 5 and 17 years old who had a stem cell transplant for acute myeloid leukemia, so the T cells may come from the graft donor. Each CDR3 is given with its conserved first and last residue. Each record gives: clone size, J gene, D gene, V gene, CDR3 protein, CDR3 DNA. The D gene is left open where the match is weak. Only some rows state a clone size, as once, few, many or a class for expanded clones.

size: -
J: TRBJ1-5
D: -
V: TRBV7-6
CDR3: CASSLEAGNQPQHF
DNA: TGTGCCAGCAGCTTAGAGGCGGGAAATCAGCCCCAGCATTTT

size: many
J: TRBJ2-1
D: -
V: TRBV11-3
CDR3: CASSFSDGNEQFF
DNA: TGTGCCAGCAGCTTCTCGGACGGAAATGAGCAGTTCTTC

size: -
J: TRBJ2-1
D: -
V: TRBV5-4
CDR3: CASSLMSPFRGQAIFSYNEQFF
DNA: TGTGCCAGCAGCTTGATGTCCCCTTTTCGCGGCCAGGCGATCTTCTCCTACAATGAGCAGTTCTTC

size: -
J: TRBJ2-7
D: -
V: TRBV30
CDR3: CAWSTRDRSYEQYF
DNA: TGTGCCTGGAGTACCCGGGACCGCTCCTACGAGCAGTACTTC

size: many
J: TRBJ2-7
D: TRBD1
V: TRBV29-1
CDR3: CSVIRRDRTYEQYF
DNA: TGCAGCGTTATTAGGCGGGACAGGACCTACGAGCAGTACTTC

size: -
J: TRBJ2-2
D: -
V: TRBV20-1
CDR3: CSASGSSPNTGELFF
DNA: TGCAGTGCTAGTGGCAGTTCACCGAACACCGGGGAGCTGTTTTTT

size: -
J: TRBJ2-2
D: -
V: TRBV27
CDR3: CASSGLASALLTGELFF
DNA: TGTGCCAGCAGTGGCCTCGCTAGCGCCCTGCTCACCGGGGAGCTGTTTTTT

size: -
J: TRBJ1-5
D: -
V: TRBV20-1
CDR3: CSVAGGINQPQHF
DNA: TGCAGCGTGGCGGGGGGGATAAATCAGCCCCAGCATTTT

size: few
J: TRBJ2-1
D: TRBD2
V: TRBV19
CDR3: CASRREGGYNEQFF
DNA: TGTGCCAGCCGGCGGGAGGGAGGTTACAATGAGCAGTTCTTC

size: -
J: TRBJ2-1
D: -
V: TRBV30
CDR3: CAWSVSIRQWEYNEQFF
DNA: TGTGCCTGGAGTGTGAGTATTCGACAGTGGGAATACAATGAGCAGTTCTTC

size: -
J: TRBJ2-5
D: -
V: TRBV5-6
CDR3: CASSLELRDRRETQYF
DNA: TGTGCCAGCAGCTTGGAGTTACGAGACAGGCGGGAGACCCAGTACTTC

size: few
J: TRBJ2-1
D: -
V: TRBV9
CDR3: CASGSGRSYNEQFF
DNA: TGTGCCAGCGGGTCGGGACGCTCCTACAATGAGCAGTTCTTC

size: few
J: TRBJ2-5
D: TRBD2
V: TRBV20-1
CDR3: CSARDFGRERETQYF
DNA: TGCAGTGCTAGAGATTTCGGGCGGGAGCGAGAGACCCAGTACTTC

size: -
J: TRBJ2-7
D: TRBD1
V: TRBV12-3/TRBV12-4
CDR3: CASTMTGGSYEQYF
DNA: TGTGCCAGCACGATGACAGGGGGCTCCTACGAGCAGTACTTC

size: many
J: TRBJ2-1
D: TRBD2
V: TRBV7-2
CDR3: CASSGLAGGSEQFF
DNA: TGTGCCAGCAGTGGACTAGCGGGAGGTAGTGAGCAGTTCTTC